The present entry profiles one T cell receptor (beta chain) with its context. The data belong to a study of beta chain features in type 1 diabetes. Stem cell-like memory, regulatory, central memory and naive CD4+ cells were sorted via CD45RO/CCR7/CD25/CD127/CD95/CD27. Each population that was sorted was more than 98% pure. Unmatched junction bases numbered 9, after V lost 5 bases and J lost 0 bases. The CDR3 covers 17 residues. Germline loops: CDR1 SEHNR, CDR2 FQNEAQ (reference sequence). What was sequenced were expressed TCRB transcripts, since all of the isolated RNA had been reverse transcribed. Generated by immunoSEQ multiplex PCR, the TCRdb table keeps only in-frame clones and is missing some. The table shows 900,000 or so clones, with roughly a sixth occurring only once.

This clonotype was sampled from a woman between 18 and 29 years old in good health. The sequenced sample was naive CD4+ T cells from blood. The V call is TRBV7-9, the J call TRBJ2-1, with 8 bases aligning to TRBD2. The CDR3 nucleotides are TGTGCCAGCAGCACAACGGTAGCGGGAAGCTCCTACAATGAGCAGTTCTTC. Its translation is CASSTTVAGSSYNEQFF.